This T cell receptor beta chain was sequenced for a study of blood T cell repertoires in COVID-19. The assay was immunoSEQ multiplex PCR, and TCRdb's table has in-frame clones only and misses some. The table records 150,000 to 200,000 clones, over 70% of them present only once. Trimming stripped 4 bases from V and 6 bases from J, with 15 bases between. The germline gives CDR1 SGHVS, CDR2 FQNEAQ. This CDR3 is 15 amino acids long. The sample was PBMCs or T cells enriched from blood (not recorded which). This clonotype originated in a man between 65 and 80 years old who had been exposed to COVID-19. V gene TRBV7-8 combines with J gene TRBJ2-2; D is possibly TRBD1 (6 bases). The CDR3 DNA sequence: TGTGCCAGCAGCTCAGTTTTACAGGGCCCCGGGGAGCTGTTTTTT. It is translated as CASSSVLQGPGELFF.